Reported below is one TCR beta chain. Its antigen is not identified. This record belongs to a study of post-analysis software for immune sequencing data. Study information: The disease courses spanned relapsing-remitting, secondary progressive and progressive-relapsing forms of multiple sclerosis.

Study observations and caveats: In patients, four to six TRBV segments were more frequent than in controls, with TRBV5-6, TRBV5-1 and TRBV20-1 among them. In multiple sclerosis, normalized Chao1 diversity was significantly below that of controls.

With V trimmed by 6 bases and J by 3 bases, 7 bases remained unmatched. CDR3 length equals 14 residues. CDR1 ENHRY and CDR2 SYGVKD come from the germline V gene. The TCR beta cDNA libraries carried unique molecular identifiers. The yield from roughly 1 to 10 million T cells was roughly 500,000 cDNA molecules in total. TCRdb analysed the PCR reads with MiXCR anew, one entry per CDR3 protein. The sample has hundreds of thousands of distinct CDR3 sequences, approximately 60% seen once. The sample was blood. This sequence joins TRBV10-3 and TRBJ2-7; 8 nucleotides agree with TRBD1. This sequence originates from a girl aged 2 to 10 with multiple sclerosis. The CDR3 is CAIRPGQDLYEQYF. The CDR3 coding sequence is TGTGCCATCAGGCCGGGACAGGACCTCTACGAGCAGTACTTC.